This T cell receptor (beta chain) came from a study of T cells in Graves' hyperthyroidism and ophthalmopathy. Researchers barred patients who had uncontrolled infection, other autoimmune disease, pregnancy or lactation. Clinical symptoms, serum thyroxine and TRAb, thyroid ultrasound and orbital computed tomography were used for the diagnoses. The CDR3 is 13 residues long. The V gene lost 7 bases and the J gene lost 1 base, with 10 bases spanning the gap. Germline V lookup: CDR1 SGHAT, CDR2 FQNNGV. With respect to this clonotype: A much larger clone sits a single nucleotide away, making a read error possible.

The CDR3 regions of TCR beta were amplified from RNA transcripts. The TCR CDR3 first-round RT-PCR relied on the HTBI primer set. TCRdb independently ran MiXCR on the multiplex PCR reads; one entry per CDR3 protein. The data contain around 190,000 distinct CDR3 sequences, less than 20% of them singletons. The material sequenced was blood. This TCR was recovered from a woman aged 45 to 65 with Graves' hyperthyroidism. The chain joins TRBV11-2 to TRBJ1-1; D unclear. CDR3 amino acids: CASNLSANTEAFF. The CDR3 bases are TGTGCCAGCAACCTCTCCGCGAACACTGAAGCTTTCTTT.